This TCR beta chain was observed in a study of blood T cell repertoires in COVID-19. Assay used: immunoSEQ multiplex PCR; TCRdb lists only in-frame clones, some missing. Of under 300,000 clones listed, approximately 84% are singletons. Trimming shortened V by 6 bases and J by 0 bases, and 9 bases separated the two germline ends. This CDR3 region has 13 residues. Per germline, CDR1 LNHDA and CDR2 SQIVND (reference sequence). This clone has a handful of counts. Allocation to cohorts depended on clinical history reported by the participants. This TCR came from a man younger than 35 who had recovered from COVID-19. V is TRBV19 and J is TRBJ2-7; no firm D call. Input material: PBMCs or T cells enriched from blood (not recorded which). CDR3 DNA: TGTGCCAGTAGAGACTTAGGCTCCTACGAGCAGTACTTC. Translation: CASRDLGSYEQYF.